A single sample gave rise to the 29 T cell receptor beta chains below, sequenced in a study of blood T cell repertoires in COVID-19. The data were produced by immunoSEQ multiplex PCR, yet TCRdb's version contains in-frame clones alone and is incomplete. Of hundreds of thousands of clones listed, about 83% are singletons. Specimen: peripheral blood. Receptor source: a woman younger than 45 with COVID-19, enrolled during active disease.

In its sample, this clone was seen once. The rearrangement links TRBV11-1 to TRBJ2-7; 9 bases agree with TRBD1. Germline V CDR1 and CDR2: SGHAT, FQDESV (reference sequence). V shed 2 bases and J 4 bases; nucleotides not matched to a gene: 3. The CDR3 totals 14 residues. CDR3 nucleotides: TGTGCCAGCAGCTTACTTGGGACAGGGTACGAGCAGTACTTC. It translates to CASSLLGTGYEQYF.

V is TRBV18 and J is TRBJ2-1, with 8 bases that match TRBD1. The CDR3 is made up of 16 amino acids. After removal of 5 bases from V and 5 bases from J, the junction contained 11 bases not matched to a gene. CDR1 and CDR2 from the germline V gene are KGHSH and LQKENI. Here the CDR3 DNA reads TGTGCCAGCTCAACGACGACAGGGGTAGGGGACAATGAGCAGTTCTTC. Translated: CASSTTTGVGDNEQFF.

This chain uses TRBV9 with TRBJ1-2; 7 bases agree with TRBD1. The V gene end was trimmed by 2 bases and the J gene end by 13 bases; junction bases not matched to a gene: 11. The germline V gene encodes CDR1 SGDLS and CDR2 YYNGEE. The CDR3 has 13 residues. CDR3 region: CASSVQDREFSTF. The CDR3 nucleotides read TGTGCCAGCAGCGTCCAAGACAGGGAATTTTCCACCTTC.

This chain joins TRBV6-5 and TRBJ2-7; a possible D gene is TRBD2 (7 bases). V was cut by 1 base and J by 6 bases, with 16 bases left in between. This CDR3 has 15 amino acids. CDR1 is MNHEY, CDR2 SVGAGI, per germline. The CDR3 sequence: CASSYWGGGEGEQYF. The CDR3 DNA sequence: TGTGCCAGCAGTTACTGGGGCGGGGGCGAGGGCGAGCAGTACTTC.

J is TRBJ1-5 and V is TRBV27; 7 nucleotides align to TRBD1. The CDR3 loop spans 14 amino acids. Looked up from germline, CDR1 is MNHEY and CDR2 is SMNVEV (reference sequence). Unmatched junction bases numbered 6, after V lost 6 bases and J lost 4 bases. The CDR3 loop is CASRADRRNQPQHF. CDR3 coding DNA: TGTGCCAGCAGGGCGGACAGGAGAAATCAGCCCCAGCATTTT.

This clone appeared once. The chain employs TRBV9 and TRBJ2-5; 7 bases line up with TRBD1. Trimming took 0 bases from V and 3 from J; bases not matched to a gene: 5. Germline values: CDR1 SGDLS, CDR2 YYNGEE. The CDR3 covers 15 residues. The CDR3 region is CASSVGRTGEETQYF. In nucleotides, the CDR3 is TGTGCCAGCAGCGTAGGGAGGACAGGTGAAGAGACCCAGTACTTC.

The chain has TRBV12-3 or TRBV12-4 and TRBJ2-1; 8 bases align to TRBD2. J lost 6 bases, V lost 8 bases, and 6 bases had no gene match. CDR3 size: 13 residues. CDR3 protein: CASGFAGGNEQFF. CDR3 DNA: TGTGCCAGCGGATTCGCGGGGGGCAATGAGCAGTTCTTC.

The V and J genes are TRBV6-5 and TRBJ2-7; D uncertain. V lost 7 bases and J 3 bases, leaving 7 bases between the germline ends. CDR3 length: 11 residues. CDR1 and CDR2 from the germline V gene are MNHEY and SVGAGI. CDR3 loop: CASKQLYEQYF. The CDR3 nucleotides read TGTGCCAGCAAGCAACTCTACGAGCAGTACTTC.

This sequence joins TRBV2 and TRBJ2-1; D is undetermined. The CDR3 loop spans 13 amino acids. The germline V gene encodes CDR1 SNHLY and CDR2 FYNNEI. Trimming stripped 2 bases from V and 10 bases from J, with 12 bases between. CDR3 sequence: CASSENGSGEQFF. In DNA, the CDR3 is TGTGCCAGCAGTGAAAATGGGTCCGGGGAGCAGTTCTTC.

The chain uses TRBV28 and TRBJ1-2; the match to TRBD1 covers 10 bases. Per the germline V gene, CDR1 is MDHEN and CDR2 is SYDVKM. V lost 8 bases to trimming and J lost 6 bases; unmatched junction nucleotides: 9. The CDR3 runs 14 residues. CDR3 sequence (DNA): TGTGCCAGCTCCCCCCCGGACAGGGGGGATGGCTACACCTTC. It yields the protein CASSPPDRGDGYTF.

The chain couples TRBV5-1 to TRBJ2-5; 8 bases agree with TRBD2. Germline assignment: CDR1 SGHRS and CDR2 YFSETQ. The ends lost 1 base at V and 5 bases at J; junction bases unmatched: 7. The CDR3 covers 15 residues. The CDR3 DNA sequence: TGCGCCAGCAGCTTGAGTAAGGCTAGCGGGGAGACCCAGTACTTC. It specifies CASSLSKASGETQYF.

This clone was observed a single time. The chain uses TRBV3-1 (or the pseudogene TRBV3-2) and TRBJ2-7, with 7 bases fitting TRBD1. This CDR3 is 14 amino acids long. Unmatched junction bases numbered 15, after V lost 8 bases and J lost 8 bases. Germline V CDR1 and CDR2: LGHDT, YNNKEL (reference sequence). The CDR3 nucleotides read TGTGCCAGCGGTGAACAGGGGACCTCTACGAAGCAGTACTTC. This gives the protein CASGEQGTSTKQYF.

This clone was seen only once. The V call is TRBV28, the J call TRBJ2-3, with 9 bases aligning to TRBD2. After removal of 6 bases from V and 1 base from J, the junction contained 2 bases not matched to a gene. CDR1 is MDHEN and CDR2 is SYDVKM in the germline V gene. The CDR3 spans 14 residues. The CDR3 spells CASRRTSGTDTQYF. The DNA for the CDR3 is TGTGCCAGCAGGCGGACTAGCGGCACAGATACGCAGTATTTT.

The gene calls are TRBV2 and TRBJ2-7; TRBD1 might be the D (5 bases). Germline loops: CDR1 SNHLY, CDR2 FYNNEI. V lost 2 bases to trimming and J lost 5 bases, with 13 bases between them. The CDR3 spans 14 residues. The CDR3, as DNA: TGTGCCAGCAGTGAATTCAACAGGCCCGACGAGCAGTACTTC. This gives the protein CASSEFNRPDEQYF.

The chain links TRBV4-3 to TRBJ2-7; 8 bases agree with TRBD1. The CDR3 contains 16 residues. CDR1 and CDR2 from the germline V gene are LGHNA and YSLEER. The trim removed 3 bases at V and 6 bases at J, leaving 13 bases unmatched. The CDR3 reads CASSQGTGARPGEQYF. In nucleotides, the CDR3 is TGCGCCAGCAGCCAGGGGACAGGTGCTAGGCCTGGCGAGCAGTACTTC.

The chain links TRBV7-9 to TRBJ1-1, with 8 bases that match TRBD1. There are 15 residues in the CDR3. Germline-derived CDR1 and CDR2 are SEHNR and FQNEAQ (reference sequence). Trimming at V came to 8 bases and at J to 1 base, leaving 9 bases not matched to a gene. The DNA of the CDR3 is TGTGCCAGCTCCCCCCGACAGGGGAGGAACACTGAAGCTTTCTTT. Its protein is CASSPRQGRNTEAFF.

V usage is TRBV5-1 and J usage is TRBJ2-7; D is possibly TRBD1 (5 bases). The CDR3 contains 14 residues. Germline V gives CDR1 SGHRS, CDR2 YFSETQ. V was cut by 0 bases and J by 5 bases, with 12 bases left in between. The CDR3 spells CASSLAQGHDEQYF. CDR3 coding DNA: TGCGCCAGCAGCTTGGCTCAGGGTCACGACGAGCAGTACTTC.

V and J are TRBV4-2 and TRBJ2-5, with D perhaps TRBD2 (6 bases). Germline V lookup: CDR1 LGHNA, CDR2 YNFKEQ. The CDR3 is 17 amino acids. Trimming pared 0 bases from V and 2 bases from J, leaving 16 bases between. CDR3 sequence reads: CASSQDIGAGSQETQYF. The CDR3 bases are TGTGCCAGCAGCCAAGATATCGGGGCCGGGAGTCAAGAGACCCAGTACTTC.

The V call is TRBV6-2 or TRBV6-3, the J call TRBJ1-5; the match to TRBD1 covers 10 bases. This CDR3 region has 15 residues. The ends lost 3 bases at V and 4 bases at J; junction bases unmatched: 3. The germline V gene has CDR1 MNHEY and CDR2 SVGEGT. This chain's CDR3 is CASSYRDRGNQPQHF. In nucleotides, the CDR3 is TGTGCCAGCAGTTATAGGGACAGGGGTAATCAGCCCCAGCATTTT.

This clone was seen a handful of times. The V call is TRBV15, the J call TRBJ2-1; TRBD2 aligns across 8 bases. The germline CDR1 and CDR2 sequences are LNHNV and YYDKDF (reference sequence). CDR3 length: 15 amino acids. V shed 0 bases, J shed 8 bases, and the junction held 6 bases outside the gene matches. CDR3 DNA: TGTGCCACCAGCAGAGAAGGGACTAGTCTCGATGAGCAGTTCTTC. Translated, it gives CATSREGTSLDEQFF.

The rearrangement links TRBV5-4 to TRBJ1-2; D is unclear. From germline, CDR1 is SGHNT and CDR2 YYREEE (reference sequence). The CDR3 runs 17 residues. Trimming cost V 0 bases and J 4 bases, with 19 bases left between them. CDR3 sequence: CASSLDSVGESAYGYTF. In DNA, the CDR3 is TGTGCCAGCAGCTTGGACTCTGTCGGGGAATCGGCCTATGGCTACACCTTC. Supplemented by reference TRBV5-4 and TRBJ1-2, the full variable domain reads ETGVTQSPTHLIKTRGQQVTLRCSSQSGHNTVSWYQQALGQGPQFIFQYYREEENGRGNFPPRFSGLQFPNYSSELNVNALELDDSALYLCASSLDSVGESAYGYTFGSGTRLTVV.

This chain joins TRBV7-3 and TRBJ2-3; TRBD2 aligns across 11 bases. V lost 5 bases, J lost 5 bases, and 6 bases stayed unmatched. Germline V gene sequence: CDR1 SGHTA, CDR2 FQGTGA. The CDR3 totals 15 residues. The CDR3 loop is CASSHTSGGGDTQYF. The CDR3 region has the DNA TGTGCCAGCAGCCATACTAGCGGGGGTGGAGATACGCAGTATTTT.

The chain recombines TRBV3-1 (or the pseudogene TRBV3-2) with TRBJ2-2; D perhaps matches TRBD2 (6 bases). CDR3 length: 17 residues. Trimming stripped 6 bases from V and 6 bases from J, with 23 bases between. Germline lookup yields CDR1 LGHDT and CDR2 YNNKEL (reference sequence). The CDR3 is CASSRQIGRLVAGELFF. In nucleotides, the CDR3 is TGTGCCAGCAGTCGCCAAATAGGGAGGCTAGTAGCCGGGGAGCTGTTTTTT.

The CDR3 is CASSLLNEKLFF. As DNA, the CDR3 is TGTGCCAGCAGCTTGTTAAATGAAAAACTGTTTTTT. The chain links TRBV5-8 to TRBJ1-4; D not certain. The CDR3 is 12 amino acids. Deletions cut 1 base from V and 5 bases from J, with 3 bases between. Germline V gene sequence: CDR1 SGHTS, CDR2 YDEGEE. The entire variable domain, with the rest obtained from reference TRBV5-8 and TRBJ1-4, is as follows: EAGVTQSPTHLIKTRGQQATLRCSPISGHTSVYWYQQALGLGLQFLLWYDEGEERNRGNFPPRFSGRQFPNYSSELNVNALELEDSALYLCASSLLNEKLFFGSGTQLSVL.

The chain couples TRBV27 to TRBJ2-1; D is uncertain. The V end was cut by 4 bases, the J end by 6 bases, with 10 bases between. CDR1 is MNHEY, CDR2 SMNVEV, per germline (reference sequence). The CDR3 runs to 13 residues. The CDR3: CASSSMAINEQFF. CDR3 DNA: TGTGCCAGCAGTTCAATGGCCATCAATGAGCAGTTCTTC.

This sequence joins TRBV4-2 and TRBJ2-5; TRBD2 matches at 13 bases. In germline, CDR1 is LGHNA, CDR2 YNFKEQ. With 1 base clipped from V and 5 bases from J, the junction kept 10 bases outside the gene matches. The CDR3 extends over 18 amino acids. The CDR3 bases are TGTGCCAGCAGCCAAGTAAGGGTAGGGACTAGCGGGATGGAGACCCAGTACTTC. Amino acid sequence: CASSQVRVGTSGMETQYF.

The J gene is TRBJ2-2, the V gene TRBV9, with D maybe TRBD1 (6 bases). CDR1 and CDR2 (germline): SGDLS, YYNGEE. Trimming shortened V by 0 bases and J by 3 bases, and 12 bases separated the two germline ends. The CDR3 runs to 16 residues. Here the CDR3 DNA reads TGTGCCAGCAGCGTAGAAGGAGCAGGGGACACCGGGGAGCTGTTTTTT. Translating it yields CASSVEGAGDTGELFF.

The chain employs TRBV6-2 or TRBV6-3 and TRBJ2-3; 9 bases fit TRBD2. Germline loops: CDR1 MNHEY, CDR2 SVGEGT. This CDR3 has 17 amino acids. J lost 1 base, V lost 2 bases, and 7 bases had no gene match. The CDR3 loop is CASSYPLAGSRTDTQYF. As DNA, the CDR3 is TGTGCCAGCAGTTACCCGCTAGCGGGGTCTCGCACAGATACGCAGTATTTT.

The chain carries TRBV9 and TRBJ2-6, with a tentative D call TRBD1 (6 bases). CDR1 is SGDLS and CDR2 is YYNGEE in the germline V gene. CDR3 length: 15 amino acids. V gave up 4 bases and J gave up 4 bases, with 12 bases separating them. CDR3 DNA sequence: TGTGCCAGCAGCCCCAGGGGCCCCGGGGCCAACGTCCTGACTTTC. As protein: CASSPRGPGANVLTF.